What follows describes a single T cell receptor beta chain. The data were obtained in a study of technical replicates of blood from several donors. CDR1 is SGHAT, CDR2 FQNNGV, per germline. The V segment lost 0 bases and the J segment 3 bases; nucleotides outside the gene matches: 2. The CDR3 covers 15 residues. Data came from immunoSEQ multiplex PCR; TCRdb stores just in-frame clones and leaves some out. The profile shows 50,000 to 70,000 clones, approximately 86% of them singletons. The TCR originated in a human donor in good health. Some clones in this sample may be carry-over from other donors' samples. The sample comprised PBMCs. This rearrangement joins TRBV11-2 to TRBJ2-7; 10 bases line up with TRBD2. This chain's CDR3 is CASSLDSGGFYEQYF. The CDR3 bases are TGTGCCAGCAGCTTAGATAGCGGGGGGTTCTACGAGCAGTACTTC.